This TCR beta chain was identified in a study of blood T cell repertoires in COVID-19. In germline, CDR1 is GTSNPN, CDR2 SVGIG (reference sequence). V lost 3 bases, J lost 7 bases, and 12 bases stayed unmatched. The CDR3 contains 15 residues. Assay: immunoSEQ multiplex PCR; the TCRdb copy retains only in-frame clones and omits some. The table lists 95,000 to 120,000 clones, roughly 84% of them singletons, with around 8% in the top ten. The TCR originated in a woman aged 40 to 50 with acute or convalescent COVID-19. The J gene is TRBJ1-2, the V gene TRBV30; TRBD1 agrees at 9 bases. The specimen was peripheral blood. The chain's CDR3 is CAWRAGTGRLGGYTF. The CDR3 nucleotides read TGTGCCTGGAGGGCCGGGACAGGGCGGTTGGGTGGCTACACCTTC.